This T cell receptor beta chain was found in a study of T cells after yellow fever vaccination (dated by TCRdb to the late 2010s). Study-level background: The SMART-Seq v4 Ultra Low Input RNA kit was used to prepare libraries from fractions with low cell numbers. Bulk TCR alpha and beta repertoires were sequenced longitudinally to track T-cell clones before and after primary and booster YFV17D yellow fever vaccination. Two healthy male donors made up the cohort, one aged 18 to 30 years and the other aged 30 to 40 years. Blood samples were taken at several timepoints before and after primary and secondary immunization, and bulk PBMC replicates and cell subsets were isolated. What the authors observed across the whole study: After the booster, most of the clones that had expanded following primary vaccination were detected again (around 97% of CD4 and around 88% of CD8), which suggests that memory was broadly maintained. Compared with the primary T-cell response, the secondary T-cell response was faster but weaker, reaching its peak on day 5 rather than on day 15. FACS-sorted repertoires could contain abundant contaminating clonotypes from the bulk population, so computational filtering was required. The study included only two donors, which limits how far the findings can be generalized. A small fraction of clonotypes showed up in both the CD4 and CD8 compartments, probably as a result of convergent recombination.

This clonotype turned up a few times. Which antigen it targets is not known. Nothing much larger sits one base from this clone, and base qualities are not available. The intended sense of this specimen's treatment or condition label: live attenuated yellow fever vaccine strain. A standard Ficoll-Paque protocol was used to isolate PBMCs from peripheral blood. Dynabeads CD4 and CD8 positive selection kits were used to isolate CD4 and CD8 T-cell fractions. TriZol was used to extract RNA from bulk PBMCs, CD4 and CD8 fractions, and dextramer-positive and dextramer-negative fractions. The germline V gene yields SGHVS for CDR1 and FNYEAQ for CDR2. V is reduced by 5 bases and J by 3 bases, leaving a spacing of 16 bases between them. The CDR3 runs 15 residues from the cysteine to the phenylalanine. Here the CDR3 DNA is all that survives: 45 bases in frame from base 1. Synthesis of TCR cDNA relied on 5'RACE template switching, a step that introduced a universal primer site along with unique molecular identifiers. Priming for cDNA synthesis came from both the TCR alpha and TCR beta constant segments. Libraries were amplified in two PCR steps, with sample barcodes and sequencing adapters added in the second step. Sequencing of the libraries was done on either Illumina HiSeq 2500 (2x100 bp) or NovaSeq (2x150 bp). The original methods were these. MIGEC handled demultiplexing of reads and collapsing into UMI consensus sequences, while MiXCR performed V(D)J alignment. Using edgeR on replicate PBMC samples, clonotypes were called vaccine-responding if FDR was below 0.01 and the log2 fold change was above 5 up to day 15. Each bulk clonotype received a CD4 or CD8 identity based on whether the sequenced CD4 or CD8 repertoire contained that clonotype at higher abundance. The raw public reads went through TCRdb reprocessing: fastp at Q25, MiXCR clone calling, in-frame beta chains kept. Under each unique CDR3 protein, matching rows form one entry showing the most common genes and DNA. The V and J calls follow TCRdb's processing rather than the paper's. The sample table contains under 300,000 distinct CDR3 sequences; only one count was recorded for less than 9% of them. The ten largest clones add up to about 0.9% of the sample.

This chain is built from TRBV7-6 and TRBJ2-5; the D gene cannot be resolved reliably. The material sequenced was CD4+ T cells sorted from PBMCs, taken 15 days after the yellow fever booster vaccination. This receptor was identified in a man younger than 45 who received the YFV17D yellow fever vaccine. The nucleotide sequence reads TGTGCCAGCAGCCCCTTAGGATATGGGAAAGAGACCCAGTACTTC. Its coded protein is CASSPLGYGKETQYF.